The present T cell receptor (beta chain) was sequenced within a study of early T cells in non-severe SARS-CoV-2 infection. Turning to the study itself: Unpaired chains resulted from sequencing bulk RNA of unsorted whole blood.

A single record per CDR3 protein comes from TCRdb applying MiXCR to the 5' RACE reads. The repertoire has 80,000 to 100,000 distinct CDR3 sequences, roughly 9.6% of them found once; the top ten carry around 4.8%. A few counts support this clonotype. Unmatched junction bases numbered 6, after V lost 1 base and J lost 6 bases. The CDR3 has 14 residues. CDR1 is GTSNPN and CDR2 is SVGIG in the germline V gene (reference sequence). V and J are TRBV30 and TRBJ1-2, with 9 bases aligning to TRBD1. The sample was whole blood, taken at baseline. The clonotype originates from an adult who was a healthcare worker with PCR-confirmed SARS-CoV-2 infection or an uninfected control (not recorded which). CDR3 residues: CAWSAGQGLDGYTF. DNA for the CDR3: TGTGCCTGGAGTGCGGGACAGGGCCTTGATGGCTACACCTTC. The whole variable domain, remainder taken from reference TRBV30 and TRBJ1-2, is SQTIHQWPATLVQPVGSPLSLECTVEGTSNPNLYWYRQAAGRGLQLLFYSVGIGQISSEVPQNLSASRPQDRQFILSSKKLLLSDSGFYLCAWSAGQGLDGYTFGSGTRLTVV.